This TCR beta chain was captured by sequencing in a study of beta chain features in type 1 diabetes. Germline CDR1 and CDR2: LGHNA and YSLEER. This CDR3 spans 15 amino acids. V was trimmed by 4 bases and J by 4 bases, leaving 16 bases between them. The isolated RNA, all of it, was reverse transcribed, so expressed TCRB transcripts were what got sequenced. TCRdb keeps only in-frame clones here, not all; method: immunoSEQ multiplex PCR. The data hold about 620,000 clones, with 15% to 18% observed a single time. Study-level findings and limits: When VDJ junctions were examined, type 1 diabetes patients showed fewer insertions and more deletions. Comparison showed that naive, central memory and Treg TCRB repertoires appeared more similar among patients than among healthy donors. Type 1 diabetes patients showed a moderate but significant shortening of TCRB CDR3s in all four CD4+ subsets. Possibly, sequencing cDNA over-represented cells that had high TCR expression levels.

In this sample, this clone turned up a few times. Its antigen is currently unknown. Other DNA sequences from this sample encode an identical CDR3 as well. The chain recombines TRBV4-3 with TRBJ1-2; possible D gene TRBD1, 5 bases. The origin of this receptor is a man aged 18 to 30 in good health. What was sequenced was naive CD4+ T cells from blood. This chain's CDR3 is CASSRGGGQGYGYTF. The CDR3 DNA is TGCGCCAGCAGCCGTGGCGGAGGGCAGGGCTATGGCTACACCTTC.